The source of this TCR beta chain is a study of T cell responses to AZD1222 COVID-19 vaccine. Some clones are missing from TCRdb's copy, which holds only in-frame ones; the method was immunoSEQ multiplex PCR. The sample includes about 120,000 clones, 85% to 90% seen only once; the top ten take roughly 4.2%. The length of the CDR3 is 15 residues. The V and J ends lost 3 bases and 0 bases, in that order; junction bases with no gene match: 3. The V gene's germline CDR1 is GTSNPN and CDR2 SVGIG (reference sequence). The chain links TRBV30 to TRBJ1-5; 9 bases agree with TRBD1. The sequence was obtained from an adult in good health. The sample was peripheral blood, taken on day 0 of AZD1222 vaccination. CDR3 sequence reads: CAWRQGAGSNQPQHF. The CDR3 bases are TGTGCCTGGAGACAGGGGGCGGGTAGCAATCAGCCCCAGCATTTT.